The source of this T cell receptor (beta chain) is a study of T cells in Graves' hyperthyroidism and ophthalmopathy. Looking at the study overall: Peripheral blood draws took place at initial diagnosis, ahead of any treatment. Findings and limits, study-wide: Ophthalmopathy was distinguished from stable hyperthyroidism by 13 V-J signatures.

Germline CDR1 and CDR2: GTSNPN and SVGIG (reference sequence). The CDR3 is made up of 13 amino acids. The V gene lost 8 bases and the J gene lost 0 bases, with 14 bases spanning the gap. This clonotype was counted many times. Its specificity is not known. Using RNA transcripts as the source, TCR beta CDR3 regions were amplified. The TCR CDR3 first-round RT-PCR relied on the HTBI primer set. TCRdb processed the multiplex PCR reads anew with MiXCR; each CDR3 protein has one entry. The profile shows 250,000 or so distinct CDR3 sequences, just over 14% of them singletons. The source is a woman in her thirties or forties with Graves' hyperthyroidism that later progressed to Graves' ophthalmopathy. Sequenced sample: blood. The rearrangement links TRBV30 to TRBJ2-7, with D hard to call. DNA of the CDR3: TGTGCCCGTTATGACGAGAGCTCCTACGAGCAGTACTTC. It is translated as CARYDESSYEQYF. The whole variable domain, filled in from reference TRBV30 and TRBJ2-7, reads SQTIHQWPATLVQPVGSPLSLECTVEGTSNPNLYWYRQAAGRGLQLLFYSVGIGQISSEVPQNLSASRPQDRQFILSSKKLLLSDSGFYLCARYDESSYEQYFGPGTRLTVT.